What follows are 26 T cell receptor beta chains derived from one specimen sequenced in a study of cytomegalovirus exposure and HLA in healthy donors. The PCR ran on 60 Vbeta and 13 Jbeta primers. Produced via immunoSEQ multiplex PCR; TCRdb's table is partial and in-frame only. The sample yields approximately 110,000 clones, around 62% seen once. Sequencing was performed on PBMCs. All receptors come from a man aged 25-40 years in good health and CMV-seropositive.

The CDR3 here is CASSGGGGWDNEQFF. The CDR3 nucleotides are TGTGCCAGCAGCGGGGGGGGAGGTTGGGACAATGAGCAGTTCTTC. V usage is TRBV11-3 and J usage is TRBJ2-1, with 7 bases identical to TRBD2. Trimming cost V 5 bases and J 5 bases; bases outside gene matches: 9. CDR3 length equals 15 residues. CDR1 and CDR2 (germline): SGHNT, YENEEA.

The chain carries TRBV6-5 and TRBJ1-3, with unresolved D. Germline V gene sequence: CDR1 MNHEY, CDR2 SVGAGI. This CDR3 is 13 amino acids long. V lost 8 bases, J lost 0 bases, and 8 bases lay in between. Here the CDR3 DNA reads TGTGCCAGCCGCCGGGGCTCTGGAAACACCATATATTTT. Translation: CASRRGSGNTIYF.

The chain links TRBV6-1 to TRBJ2-3; tentative D call: TRBD1 (5 bases). The CDR3 runs to 13 residues. Germline-derived CDR1 and CDR2 are MNHNS and SASEGT. V shed 8 bases and J shed 1 base, with 10 bases lying between them. CDR3 nucleotide sequence: TGTGCCAGCTTCGGCAGGGGCACAGATACGCAGTATTTT. As protein: CASFGRGTDTQYF.

This rearrangement joins TRBV5-1 to TRBJ1-4; D may be TRBD1 (5 bases). Germline V gene sequence: CDR1 SGHRS, CDR2 YFSETQ. CDR3 length: 14 residues. V was clipped by 4 bases and J by 2 bases, with 9 bases between them. In nucleotides, the CDR3 is TGCGCCAGCAGCCGGGGGTCGACTAATGAAAAACTGTTTTTT. As protein: CASSRGSTNEKLFF.

This clone showed up just once. This CDR3 is CASSSGGLGDEKLFF. CDR3 in DNA: TGTGCCAGCAGCAGCGGGGGTTTAGGAGATGAAAAACTGTTTTTT. This chain links TRBV5-6 with TRBJ1-4, with D perhaps matching TRBD1 (5 bases). The germline CDR1 and CDR2 sequences are SGHDT and YYEEEE. Trimming removed 4 bases at V and 6 bases at J, with 16 bases between. The CDR3 is made up of 15 amino acids.

V usage is TRBV19 and J usage is TRBJ1-2, with 8 bases matching TRBD1. Germline V CDR1 and CDR2: LNHDA, SQIVND (reference sequence). V shed 1 base and J 5 bases; nucleotides not matched to a gene: 6. This CDR3 is 15 amino acids long. This CDR3 reads CASSIAETGVYGYTF. CDR3 sequence (DNA): TGTGCCAGTAGTATAGCAGAGACAGGGGTGTATGGCTACACCTTC.

V is TRBV12-1 and J is TRBJ2-5; the table's D gene call, TRBD2, was not cross checked with the DNA. TRBV12-1 is labeled a pseudogene. This CDR3 contains 14 residues. The CDR3 sequence: CASSFGGGQETQYF. The CDR3 DNA reads as TGTGCCAGCAGCTTTGGCGGGGGGCAAGAGACCCAGTACTTC.

The chain employs TRBV10-2 and TRBJ2-1; D call uncertain. This CDR3 region has 12 residues. V was clipped by 8 bases and J by 9 bases, with 14 bases between them. CDR1 and CDR2 from the germline V gene are WSHSY and SAAADI. In DNA form, the CDR3 reads TGCGCCAGCGCCAGGCAGGCCCTTGAGCAGTTCTTC. Its translation: CASARQALEQFF.

The chain uses TRBV7-8 and TRBJ1-3; D gene unclear. Looked up from germline, CDR1 is SGHVS and CDR2 is FQNEAQ. Trimming stripped 6 bases from V and 0 bases from J, with 9 bases between. The CDR3 totals 14 residues. The CDR3 DNA is TGTGCCAGCAGAAACCGGTTCTCTGGAAACACCATATATTTT. It codes for CASRNRFSGNTIYF.

This clone was observed a few times. The chain joins TRBV5-4 to TRBJ2-1; D gene ambiguous. Germline V gene sequence: CDR1 SGHNT, CDR2 YYREEE (reference sequence). V lost 1 base to trimming and J lost 1 base, with 6 bases between them. This CDR3 region has 14 residues. CDR3 sequence (DNA): TGTGCCAGCAGCTTGACCCAGTCCTACAATGAGCAGTTCTTC. It specifies CASSLTQSYNEQFF.

The chain joins TRBV30 to TRBJ1-1; 7 nucleotides agree with TRBD1. This CDR3 has 14 residues. Germline V CDR1 and CDR2: GTSNPN, SVGIG (reference sequence). V was pared by 5 bases and J by 4 bases, with 10 bases of the junction left unmatched. The CDR3 spells CAWGVTGSITEAFF. Written as DNA, the CDR3 is TGTGCCTGGGGAGTGACAGGGTCAATCACTGAAGCTTTCTTT. Looking up the rest from reference TRBV30 and TRBJ1-1 gives the full variable domain: SQTIHQWPATLVQPVGSPLSLECTVEGTSNPNLYWYRQAAGRGLQLLFYSVGIGQISSEVPQNLSASRPQDRQFILSSKKLLLSDSGFYLCAWGVTGSITEAFFGQGTRLTVV.

This clone was seen a handful of times. The genes are TRBV6-1 and TRBJ2-5; D gene uncertain. In germline, CDR1 is MNHNS, CDR2 SASEGT. This CDR3 has 13 amino acids. Trimming removed 6 bases from V and 4 bases from J, with 12 bases in between. The CDR3 is CASRRSQRETQYF. The CDR3 nucleotides are TGTGCCAGCAGAAGGAGTCAGAGAGAGACCCAGTACTTC.

This chain connects TRBV2 to TRBJ1-1; 7 positions match TRBD1. V was pared by 7 bases and J by 1 base, with 6 bases of the junction left unmatched. This CDR3 region has 14 residues. Germline V CDR1 and CDR2: SNHLY, FYNNEI. The chain's CDR3 is CASTGQVQNTEAFF. The CDR3 DNA is TGTGCCAGCACCGGACAGGTTCAGAACACTGAAGCTTTCTTT.

The sample holds a few counts of this clone. The chain recombines TRBV4-1 with TRBJ1-2, with TRBD1 as a possible D gene (5 bases). V was trimmed by 0 bases and J by 4 bases, leaving 12 bases between them. Germline CDR1 reads MGHRA; CDR2 reads YSYEKL. This CDR3 region has 15 residues. As DNA, the CDR3 is TGCGCCAGCAGCCAAGATCCAGGGCCCCTCTATGGCTACACCTTC. Residues: CASSQDPGPLYGYTF.

This clone has a handful of counts. The chain couples TRBV5-1 to TRBJ2-7; D possibly corresponds to TRBD2 (5 bases). Per the germline V gene, CDR1 is SGHRS and CDR2 is YFSETQ. This CDR3 contains 14 residues. The germline V and J ends were trimmed by 3 bases and 6 bases, with 16 bases remaining between them. This CDR3 is CASSSPEVLGEQYF. The CDR3 DNA follows: TGCGCCAGCAGCTCCCCGGAGGTCCTCGGCGAGCAGTACTTC.

V gene TRBV25-1 combines with J gene TRBJ1-2, with no clear D. The ends were cut back, 0 bases at V and 6 bases at J, with 2 bases in the middle. This CDR3 has 11 residues. Per the germline V gene, CDR1 is MGHDK and CDR2 is SYGVNS. The CDR3: CASSEYDGYTF. CDR3 bases: TGTGCCAGCAGTGAATACGATGGCTACACCTTC.

This chain uses TRBV5-1 with TRBJ1-1, with no clear D. CDR3 length equals 14 residues. Trimming removed 0 bases from V and 1 base from J, with 7 bases in between. Germline V lookup: CDR1 SGHRS, CDR2 YFSETQ. In DNA form, the CDR3 reads TGCGCCAGCAGCTTGGGTCTCCCGAACACTGAAGCTTTCTTT. It codes for CASSLGLPNTEAFF.

This clone has more than one count but fewer than ten. The chain combines TRBV6-5 with TRBJ2-7; 9 nucleotides align to TRBD1. With V trimmed by 2 bases and J by 4 bases, 3 bases remained unmatched. Germline V gives CDR1 MNHEY, CDR2 SVGAGI. CDR3 length: 14 residues. The CDR3 DNA reads TGTGCCAGCAGTTACCGCGACAGGGGGTACGAGCAGTACTTC. This encodes CASSYRDRGYEQYF.

The gene calls are TRBV7-9 and TRBJ2-1; 7 bases match TRBD1. Germline V gives CDR1 SEHNR, CDR2 FQNEAQ (reference sequence). The CDR3 has 14 residues. The trim removed 4 bases at V and 3 bases at J, leaving 3 bases unmatched. CDR3 nucleotides: TGTGCCAGCAGCTCCAGGACAGGCTACAATGAGCAGTTCTTC. It yields the protein CASSSRTGYNEQFF.

The chain couples TRBV11-3 to TRBJ1-5, with D hard to call. The CDR3 has 15 residues. V lost 6 bases to trimming and J lost 3 bases, with 15 bases between them. Germline values: CDR1 SGHNT, CDR2 YENEEA. This CDR3 is CASRLEASFNQPQHF. The CDR3 DNA reads TGTGCCAGCAGGCTCGAGGCGTCCTTCAATCAGCCCCAGCATTTT. Full variable domain (rest looked up from reference TRBV11-3 and TRBJ1-5): EAGVVQSPRYKIIEKKQPVAFWCNPISGHNTLYWYLQNLGQGPELLIRYENEEAVDDSQLPKDRFSAERLKGVDSTLKIQPAELGDSAVYLCASRLEASFNQPQHFGDGTRLSIL.

This chain connects TRBV4-2 to TRBJ2-1; 12 bases match TRBD2. Germline V gene sequence: CDR1 LGHNA, CDR2 YNFKEQ. V was clipped by 3 bases and J by 9 bases; unmatched bases: 9. The CDR3 contains 16 residues. CDR3 sequence: CASSQLRTSGAGEQFF. The CDR3 DNA sequence: TGTGCCAGCAGCCAGCTCCGGACTAGCGGGGCGGGTGAGCAGTTCTTC.

The rearrangement joins TRBV9 to TRBJ1-1, with TRBD1 identical over 8 bases. V shed 0 bases, J shed 4 bases, and the junction held 5 bases outside the gene matches. There are 15 residues in the CDR3. Germline lookup yields CDR1 SGDLS and CDR2 YYNGEE. The CDR3 here is CASSVGAGGSTEAFF. CDR3 DNA sequence: TGTGCCAGCAGCGTAGGAGCAGGGGGCAGCACTGAAGCTTTCTTT.

The V call is TRBV6-4, the J call TRBJ2-6; D gene uncertain. V lost 4 bases to trimming and J lost 0 bases, with 10 bases between them. Germline V gene lookup returns CDR1 MRHNA and CDR2 SNTAGT. The CDR3 loop spans 16 amino acids. CDR3 sequence reads: CASSVRLRSGANVLTF. CDR3 nucleotides: TGTGCCAGCAGTGTTCGACTGCGCTCTGGGGCCAACGTCCTGACTTTC.

The sample holds a few counts of this clone. The V call is TRBV30, the J call TRBJ1-2; D remains unclear. The V gene's germline CDR1 is GTSNPN and CDR2 SVGIG (reference sequence). V lost 1 base to trimming and J lost 8 bases, with 11 bases between them. CDR3 length equals 12 residues. CDR3 sequence reads: CAWSEMRPGYTF. CDR3 in DNA: TGTGCCTGGAGTGAAATGCGGCCAGGCTACACCTTC. The full variable domain, rest sourced from reference TRBV30 and TRBJ1-2, is SQTIHQWPATLVQPVGSPLSLECTVEGTSNPNLYWYRQAAGRGLQLLFYSVGIGQISSEVPQNLSASRPQDRQFILSSKKLLLSDSGFYLCAWSEMRPGYTFGSGTRLTVV.

This clone turned up a few times. V usage is TRBV27 and J usage is TRBJ1-1, with TRBD1 matching over 7 bases. Germline V CDR1 and CDR2: MNHEY, SMNVEV (reference sequence). The CDR3 has 15 amino acids. The J segment lost 9 bases and the V segment lost 5 bases, leaving 15 bases of the junction unmatched. The CDR3 spells CASSPPRGQALKAFF. The CDR3 nucleotides are TGTGCCAGCAGTCCCCCGCGAGGACAGGCCCTTAAAGCTTTCTTT.

The rearrangement links TRBV5-4 to TRBJ2-5; 8 bases are a match to TRBD2. The end of the DNA aligns better with TRBJ2-7, so the J call may be wrong. CDR3 length equals 16 residues. From germline, CDR1 is SGHNT and CDR2 YYREEE (reference sequence). This CDR3 is CASSPGGGSLSYEQYF. CDR3 sequence (DNA): TGTGCCAGCAGCCCCGGGGGGGGAAGCCTCTCCTACGAGCAGTACTTC.